A single sample gave rise to the 25 T cell receptor beta chains below, sequenced in a study of cytomegalovirus exposure and HLA in healthy donors. Method: immunoSEQ multiplex PCR; TCRdb's copy keeps in-frame clones and lacks some. The table has roughly 260,000 clones, around nine tenths seen once. The specimen was PBMCs. These receptors all come from a young man in good health and CMV-seronegative.

The chain recombines TRBV18 with TRBJ2-5; no reliable D call. The CDR3 extends over 13 amino acids. Germline V lookup: CDR1 KGHSH, CDR2 LQKENI. V lost 3 bases and J 4 bases, leaving 9 bases between the germline ends. CDR3 sequence reads: CASSPPSLETQYF. In DNA, the CDR3 is TGTGCCAGCTCACCGCCTAGTCTAGAGACCCAGTACTTC. The full variable domain, its missing parts supplied by reference TRBV18 and TRBJ2-5, is NAGVMQNPRHLVRRRGQEARLRCSPMKGHSHVYWYRQLPEEGLKFMVYLQKENIIDESGMPKERFSAEFPKEGPSILRIQQVVRGDSAAYFCASSPPSLETQYFGPGTRLLVL.

V is TRBV6-5 and J is TRBJ1-6, with D possibly TRBD1 on 5 matching bases. Germline loops: CDR1 MNHEY, CDR2 SVGAGI. The V end lost 4 bases, the J end lost 6 bases, and 10 bases lay between the germline ends. This CDR3 has 14 amino acids. For the CDR3, the DNA is TGTGCCAGCAGTTCCCGCGGGGGTAATTCACCCCTCCACTTT. Translated: CASSSRGGNSPLHF.

The chain combines TRBV7-9 with TRBJ1-4; a possible D gene is TRBD1 (6 bases). The CDR3 contains 15 residues. Germline V gives CDR1 SEHNR, CDR2 FQNEAQ (reference sequence). V was shortened by 5 bases and J by 8 bases, with 18 bases between the two germline ends. The CDR3 DNA reads as TGTGCCAGCAGCCCACCACAGGGCAGGAAAGAAAAACTGTTTTTT. Encoded protein: CASSPPQGRKEKLFF.

This chain uses TRBV5-5 with TRBJ1-6, with D possibly TRBD1 on 6 matching bases. Per germline, CDR1 SGHKS and CDR2 YYEKEE (reference sequence). The CDR3 has 17 residues. V lost 1 base to trimming and J lost 0 bases, with 11 bases between them. CDR3 region: CASSLNRVGSYNSPLHF. The CDR3 DNA reads as TGTGCCAGCAGCTTGAACAGGGTGGGCTCCTATAATTCACCCCTCCACTTT.

The chain is built from TRBV10-2 and TRBJ2-7; 8 bases map to TRBD2. The J segment lost 3 bases and the V segment lost 3 bases, leaving 7 bases of the junction unmatched. From germline, CDR1 is WSHSY and CDR2 SAAADI. This CDR3 comprises 15 residues. The CDR3 loop reads CASSDRTGGVYEQYF. CDR3 coding DNA: TGCGCCAGCAGTGACCGCACCGGGGGGGTCTACGAGCAGTACTTC.

V and J are TRBV5-1 and TRBJ1-6, with 7 bases lining up with TRBD1. The CDR3 sequence is 15 residues long. V lost 4 bases to trimming and J lost 5 bases; unmatched junction nucleotides: 6. Germline CDR1 reads SGHRS; CDR2 reads YFSETQ. CDR3 in DNA: TGCGCCAGCAGCCCCACAGGGGTCGATAATTCACCCCTCCACTTT. Its protein is CASSPTGVDNSPLHF.

This chain uses TRBV5-4 with TRBJ2-2, with 12 bases lining up with TRBD2. The CDR3 contains 14 residues. V shed 3 bases, J shed 8 bases, and the junction held 2 bases outside the gene matches. CDR1 and CDR2 (germline): SGHNT, YYREEE (reference sequence). The CDR3 coding sequence is TGTGCCAGCAGCTCTGGACTAGCGGGGGGGGAGCTGTTTTTT. Protein product: CASSSGLAGGELFF. Full variable domain (missing parts from reference TRBV5-4 and TRBJ2-2): ETGVTQSPTHLIKTRGQQVTLRCSSQSGHNTVSWYQQALGQGPQFIFQYYREEENGRGNFPPRFSGLQFPNYSSELNVNALELDDSALYLCASSSGLAGGELFFGEGSRLTVL.

The V call is TRBV11-2, the J call TRBJ2-7; no clear D gene. CDR3 length: 15 amino acids. V lost 2 bases, J lost 0 bases, and 11 bases lay in between. CDR1 SGHAT and CDR2 FQNNGV come from the germline V gene. Here the CDR3 DNA reads TGTGCCAGCAGCTTATCTGATTACGGCTCCTACGAGCAGTACTTC. Its protein product is CASSLSDYGSYEQYF.

The chain employs TRBV6-5 and TRBJ2-1, with D unresolved. Trimming left V 0 bases short and J 9 bases short, with 3 bases between. CDR1 is MNHEY and CDR2 is SVGAGI in the germline V gene. The CDR3 is 11 amino acids. CDR3 sequence reads: CASSYSSEQFF. The CDR3 DNA reads TGTGCCAGCAGTTACTCGAGTGAGCAGTTCTTC.

The rearrangement uses TRBV12-2 and TRBJ2-7; no check of the table's D call, TRBD2, against the DNA was made. TRBV12-2 has pseudogene status. The CDR3 runs to 16 residues. The CDR3 bases are TGTGCAAGTCGCCCCTCCGGGAGCTCGCTCTCCTACGAGCAGTACTTC. Translated, it gives CASRPSGSSLSYEQYF.

This clone was seen a single time. The rearrangement uses TRBV9 and TRBJ2-1; 7 nucleotides match TRBD1. Trimming took 4 bases from V and 3 from J; bases not matched to a gene: 4. Germline CDR1 reads SGDLS; CDR2 reads YYNGEE. The CDR3 loop spans 14 amino acids. CDR3 in DNA: TGTGCCAGCAGCCGTGACAGGGACTACAATGAGCAGTTCTTC. Protein sequence: CASSRDRDYNEQFF.

The gene calls are TRBV6-5 and TRBJ1-5; tentative D call: TRBD1 (5 bases). Trimming pared 0 bases from V and 5 bases from J, leaving 8 bases between. Germline V gene data show CDR1 as MNHEY and CDR2 as SVGAGI. CDR3 length: 14 amino acids. The CDR3 loop reads CASSYSEGYQPQHF. The DNA for the CDR3 is TGTGCCAGCAGTTACTCGGAGGGGTATCAGCCCCAGCATTTT.

This clone was counted a single time. V usage is TRBV7-2 and J usage is TRBJ1-3, with D possibly TRBD1 on 5 matching bases. This CDR3 is built from 14 residues. CDR1 is SGHTA and CDR2 is FQGNSA in the germline V gene. Deletions cut 0 bases from V and 3 bases from J, with 6 bases between. The DNA of the CDR3 is TGTGCCAGCAGCTTAGCAGGGGTTGGAAACACCATATATTTT. Protein product: CASSLAGVGNTIYF.

The rearrangement links TRBV19 to TRBJ1-2; 12 bases map to TRBD1. This CDR3 contains 15 residues. Germline V lookup: CDR1 LNHDA, CDR2 SQIVND (reference sequence). The V and J ends lost 5 bases and 8 bases, in that order; junction bases with no gene match: 9. The CDR3 is CASSLPGQGARGYTF. The CDR3, as DNA: TGTGCCAGTAGTCTTCCGGGACAGGGGGCGCGGGGCTACACCTTC.

This clone showed up just a few times. The chain is built from TRBV4-3 and TRBJ1-2; a weak D match, TRBD1 (5 bases). The CDR3 has 16 residues. V was trimmed by 0 bases and J by 3 bases, leaving 14 bases between them. Germline values: CDR1 LGHNA, CDR2 YSLEER. The CDR3 nucleotides read TGCGCCAGCAGCCAAGAAGGAGGGGCTCTGGACTATGGCTACACCTTC. This sequence encodes CASSQEGGALDYGYTF.

This clone is a singleton in its sample. V usage is TRBV7-2 and J usage is TRBJ2-3, with D perhaps TRBD2 (5 bases). Germline lookup yields CDR1 SGHTA and CDR2 FQGNSA. CDR3 length: 16 amino acids. The germline V and J ends were trimmed by 1 base and 1 base, with 12 bases remaining between them. The CDR3 DNA reads TGTGCCAGCAGCTTAGAGGGTGCGGGCGGCACAGATACGCAGTATTTT. This encodes CASSLEGAGGTDTQYF.

The chain uses TRBV7-3 and TRBJ2-1, with D perhaps matching TRBD2 (5 bases). Germline V gene data show CDR1 as SGHTA and CDR2 as FQGTGA. There are 13 residues in the CDR3. Between the trimmed V and J ends, which lost 5 bases and 3 bases, there was a span of 8 bases. The CDR3 protein is CASSPSLYNEQFF. The CDR3 coding sequence is TGTGCCAGCAGCCCTAGCCTCTACAATGAGCAGTTCTTC. The full variable domain, rest sourced from reference TRBV7-3 and TRBJ2-1, is GAGVSQTPSNKVTEKGKYVELRCDPISGHTALYWYRQSLGQGPEFLIYFQGTGAADDSGLPNDRFFAVRPEGSVSTLKIQRTERGDSAVYLCASSPSLYNEQFFGPGTRLTVL.

J is TRBJ2-1 and V is TRBV15, with D unclear. V lost 3 bases to trimming and J lost 13 bases, with 13 bases between them. The length of the CDR3 is 12 residues. Germline values: CDR1 LNHNV, CDR2 YYDKDF (reference sequence). CDR3 sequence reads: CATSRSGIEQFF. The CDR3 bases are TGTGCCACCAGCAGGAGTGGTATAGAACAGTTCTTC.

This chain links TRBV27 with TRBJ2-7, with TRBD1 identical over 7 bases. Germline V gene sequence: CDR1 MNHEY, CDR2 SMNVEV (reference sequence). The CDR3 sequence is 13 residues long. V trimming: 4 bases; J trimming: 2 bases; junction bases outside the gene matches: 2. The CDR3 loop reads CASSSGQTYEQYF. In DNA form, the CDR3 reads TGTGCCAGCAGTTCGGGACAGACCTACGAGCAGTACTTC.

This clone appeared a single time. The gene calls are TRBV5-1 and TRBJ2-7; D remains unclear. CDR3 length: 15 residues. Germline V gene data show CDR1 as SGHRS and CDR2 as YFSETQ. The V end was cut by 2 bases, the J end by 9 bases, with 21 bases between. The CDR3 region is CASSLGDSADVGQYF. In DNA form, the CDR3 reads TGCGCCAGCAGCTTAGGCGACTCTGCCGACGTGGGGCAGTACTTC. The full variable domain, in which reference TRBV5-1 and TRBJ2-7 provide the parts outside the CDR3, is KAGVTQTPRYLIKTRGQQVTLSCSPISGHRSVSWYQQTPGQGLQFLFEYFSETQRNKGNFPGRFSGRQFSNSRSEMNVSTLELGDSALYLCASSLGDSADVGQYFGPGTRLTVT.

The rearrangement links TRBV6-1 to TRBJ2-1, with a possible D match to TRBD1 (6 bases). V was pared by 8 bases and J by 4 bases, with 18 bases between. In germline, CDR1 is MNHNS, CDR2 SASEGT. CDR3 size: 15 residues. CDR3 loop: CASFSSGQIYNEQFF. Here the CDR3 DNA reads TGTGCCAGCTTCTCCTCCGGACAGATTTACAATGAGCAGTTCTTC.

The chain uses TRBV5-5 and TRBJ1-4; D unresolved. CDR3 size: 15 residues. Germline loops: CDR1 SGHKS, CDR2 YYEKEE (reference sequence). V was trimmed by 0 bases and J by 0 bases, leaving 6 bases between them. The CDR3 here is CASSLGGTTNEKLFF. CDR3 sequence (DNA): TGTGCCAGCAGCTTGGGCGGCACAACTAATGAAAAACTGTTTTTT.

The J gene is TRBJ2-1, the V gene TRBV2; tentative D call: TRBD2 (6 bases). In germline, CDR1 is SNHLY, CDR2 FYNNEI. V lost 8 bases and J 5 bases, leaving 13 bases between the germline ends. This CDR3 is 13 amino acids long. Here the CDR3 reads CASSKGRNNEQFF. CDR3 sequence (DNA): TGTGCCAGCTCTAAGGGGAGGAACAATGAGCAGTTCTTC. Full variable domain (missing parts from reference TRBV2 and TRBJ2-1): EPEVTQTPSHQVTQMGQEVILRCVPISNHLYFYWYRQILGQKVEFLVSFYNNEISEKSEIFDDQFSVERPDGSNFTLKIRSTKLEDSAMYFCASSKGRNNEQFFGPGTRLTVL.

The chain links TRBV7-9 to TRBJ2-1; 10 positions match TRBD1. Germline CDR1 SEHNR, CDR2 FQNEAQ (reference sequence). J was trimmed by 8 bases and V by 6 bases; bases with no gene match: 10. The CDR3 runs 15 residues. In DNA form, the CDR3 reads TGTGCCAGCAGTCCGACAGGGGGCTTCTTGGATGAGCAGTTCTTC. Translating it yields CASSPTGGFLDEQFF.

In this sample, this clone turned up a few times. The chain is built from TRBV5-5 and TRBJ1-5, with a weak D call TRBD1 (6 bases). V was shortened by 0 bases and J by 7 bases, with 14 bases between the two germline ends. This CDR3 has 15 residues. The germline gives CDR1 SGHKS, CDR2 YYEKEE (reference sequence). This CDR3 is CASSLGTTGSQPQHF. The CDR3 DNA reads as TGTGCCAGCAGCTTGGGCACTACAGGGAGCCAGCCCCAGCATTTT.